This T cell receptor beta chain was sequenced during a study of response to subunit inactivated influenza vaccine. The germline V and J ends were trimmed by 6 bases and 0 bases, with 8 bases remaining between them. Germline lookup yields CDR1 MNHEY and CDR2 SVGEGT. This CDR3 region has 13 residues. TCRdb called the RT-PCR reads again in MiXCR, with one record for every CDR3 protein. The table records a few hundred thousand distinct CDR3 sequences, approximately 15% of them present only once. This chain links TRBV6-2 or TRBV6-3 with TRBJ2-5; either TRBD1 or TRBD2 may supply D (5 bases each). The sequencing used PBMCs from blood, collected 12 days after vaccination. This TCR came from a man in his fifties who received an inactivated influenza vaccine. Here the CDR3 DNA reads TGTGCCAGCAGGGGACGGTACCAAGAGACCCAGTACTTC. It specifies CASRGRYQETQYF.